This T cell receptor beta chain emerged from a study of beta chain features in type 1 diabetes. The CDR3 is made up of 11 amino acids. Germline V gives CDR1 SGHTA, CDR2 FQGNSA. V lost 6 bases to trimming and J lost 7 bases, with 9 bases between them. Every bit of the isolated RNA underwent reverse transcription, so sequencing read expressed TCRB transcripts. Mean read depth for naive, central memory and regulatory T cell samples was approximately 3.57 million reads. Profiling relied on immunoSEQ multiplex PCR, and the TCRdb table lists in-frame clones only, not all of them. This sample has under 150,000 clones, with 6.9% found just once. One heparinised blood draw, averaging about 0.11 L, came from each donor. This clone was seen many times. What it recognizes is unknown. Findings and limits, study-wide: It was not settled here whether HLA type affects TCRB rearrangement.

The rearrangement joins TRBV7-2 to TRBJ2-5; D remains unclear. Material: central memory CD4+ T cells from blood. This TCR came from a woman aged 25-40 years in good health. CDR3 bases: TGTGCCAGCAGTGAAATCGGGACCCAGTACTTC. This codes for CASSEIGTQYF.